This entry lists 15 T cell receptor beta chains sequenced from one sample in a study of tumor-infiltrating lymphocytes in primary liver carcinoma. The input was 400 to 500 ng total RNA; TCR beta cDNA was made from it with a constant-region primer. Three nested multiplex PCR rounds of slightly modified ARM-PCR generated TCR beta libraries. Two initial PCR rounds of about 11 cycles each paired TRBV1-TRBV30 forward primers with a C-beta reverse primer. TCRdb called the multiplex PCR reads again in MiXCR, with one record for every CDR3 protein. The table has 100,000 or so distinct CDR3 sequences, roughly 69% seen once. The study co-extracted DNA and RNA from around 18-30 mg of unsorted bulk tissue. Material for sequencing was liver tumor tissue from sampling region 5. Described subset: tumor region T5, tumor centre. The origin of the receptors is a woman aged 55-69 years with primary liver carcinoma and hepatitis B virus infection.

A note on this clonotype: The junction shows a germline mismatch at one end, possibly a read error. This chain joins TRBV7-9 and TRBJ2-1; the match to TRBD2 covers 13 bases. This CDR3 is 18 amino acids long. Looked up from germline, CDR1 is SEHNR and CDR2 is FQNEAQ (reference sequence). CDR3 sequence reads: CASRHLLAGGPKLNERFF. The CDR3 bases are TGTGCCAGCAGACACTTACTAGCGGGAGGGCCGAAGTTGAATGAGCGGTTCTTC. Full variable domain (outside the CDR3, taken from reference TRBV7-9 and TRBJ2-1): DTGVSQNPRHKITKRGQNVTFRCDPISEHNRLYWYRQTLGQGPEFLTYFQNEAQLEKSRLLSDRFSAERPKGSFSTLEIQRTEQGDSAMYLCASRHLLAGGPKLNERFFGPGTRLTVL.

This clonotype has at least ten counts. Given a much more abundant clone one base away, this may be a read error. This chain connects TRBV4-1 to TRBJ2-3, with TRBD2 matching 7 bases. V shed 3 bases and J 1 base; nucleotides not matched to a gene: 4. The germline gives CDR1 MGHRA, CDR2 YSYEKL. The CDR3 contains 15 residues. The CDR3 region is CASSQGLLCTDTQYF. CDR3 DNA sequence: TGCGCCAGCAGCCAGGGACTACTATGCACAGATACGCAGTATTTT.

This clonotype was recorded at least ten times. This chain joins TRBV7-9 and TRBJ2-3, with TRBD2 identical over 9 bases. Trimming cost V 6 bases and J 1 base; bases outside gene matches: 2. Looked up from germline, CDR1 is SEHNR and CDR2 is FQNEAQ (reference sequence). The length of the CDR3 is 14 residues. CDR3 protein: CASSPSGGTDTQYF. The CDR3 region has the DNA TGTGCCAGCAGTCCTAGCGGGGGCACAGATACGCAGTATTTT. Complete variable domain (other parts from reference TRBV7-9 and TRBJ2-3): DTGVSQNPRHKITKRGQNVTFRCDPISEHNRLYWYRQTLGQGPEFLTYFQNEAQLEKSRLLSDRFSAERPKGSFSTLEIQRTEQGDSAMYLCASSPSGGTDTQYFGPGTRLTVL.

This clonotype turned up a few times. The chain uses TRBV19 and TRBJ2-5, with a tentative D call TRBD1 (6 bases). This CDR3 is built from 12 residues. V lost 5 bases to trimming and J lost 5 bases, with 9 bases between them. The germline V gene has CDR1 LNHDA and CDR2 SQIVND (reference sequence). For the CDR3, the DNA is TGTGCCAGTAGTTCGGACAGTGAGACCCAGTACTTC. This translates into CASSSDSETQYF. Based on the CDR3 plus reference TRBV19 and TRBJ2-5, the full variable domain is DGGITQSPKYLFRKEGQNVTLSCEQNLNHDAMYWYRQDPGQGLRLIYYSQIVNDFQKGDIAEGYSVSREKKESFPLTVTSAQKNPTAFYLCASSSDSETQYFGPGTRLLVL.

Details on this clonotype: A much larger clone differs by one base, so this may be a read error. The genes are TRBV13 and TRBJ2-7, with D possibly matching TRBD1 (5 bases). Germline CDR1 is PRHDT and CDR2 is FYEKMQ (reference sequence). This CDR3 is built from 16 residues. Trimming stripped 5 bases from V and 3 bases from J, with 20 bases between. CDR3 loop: CASSPPLQGYYYEQYF. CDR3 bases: TGTGCCAGCAGCCCCCCTCTGCAGGGCTACTACTACGAGCAGTACTTC.

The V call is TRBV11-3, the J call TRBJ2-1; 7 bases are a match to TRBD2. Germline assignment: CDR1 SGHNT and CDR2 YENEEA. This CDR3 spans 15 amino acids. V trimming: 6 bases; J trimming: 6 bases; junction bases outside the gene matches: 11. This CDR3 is CASSLGGGESNEQFF. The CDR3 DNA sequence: TGTGCCAGCAGTCTGGGGGGGGGTGAGAGCAATGAGCAGTTCTTC.

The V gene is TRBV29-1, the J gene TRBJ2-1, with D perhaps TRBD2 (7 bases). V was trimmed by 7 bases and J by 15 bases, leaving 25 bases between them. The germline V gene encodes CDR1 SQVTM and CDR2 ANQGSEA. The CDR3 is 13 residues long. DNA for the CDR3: TGCAGCGCCGTGTTGACTAGAGGGGGGGGTGTGTTCTTC. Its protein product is CSAVLTRGGGVFF.

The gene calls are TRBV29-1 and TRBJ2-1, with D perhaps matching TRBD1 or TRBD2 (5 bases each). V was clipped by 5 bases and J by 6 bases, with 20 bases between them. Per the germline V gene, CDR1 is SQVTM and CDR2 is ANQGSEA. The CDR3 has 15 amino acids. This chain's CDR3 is CSVRLPGTACNEQFF. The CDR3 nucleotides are TGCAGCGTTCGGCTCCCCGGGACGGCTTGCAATGAGCAGTTCTTC.

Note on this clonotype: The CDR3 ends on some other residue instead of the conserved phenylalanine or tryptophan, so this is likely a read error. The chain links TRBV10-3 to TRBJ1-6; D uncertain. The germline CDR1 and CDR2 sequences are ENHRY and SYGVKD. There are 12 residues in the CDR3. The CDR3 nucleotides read TGTACCTTCAGTGAGGATAATTCACCCCTCCACTTA. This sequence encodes CTFSEDNSPLHL.

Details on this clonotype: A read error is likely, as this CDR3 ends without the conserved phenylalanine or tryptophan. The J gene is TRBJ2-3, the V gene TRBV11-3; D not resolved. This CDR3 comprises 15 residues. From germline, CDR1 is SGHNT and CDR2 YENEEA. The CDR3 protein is CASSLNRHTTDTQYY. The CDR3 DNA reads TGCGCCAGCAGCTTAAATCGACATACTACAGATACGCAGTATTAT.

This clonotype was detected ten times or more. Here the CDR3 DNA reads TGTGCCAGCAGTTTATCGTGGAGTGAGCAGTTCTTC. Translating gives CASSLSWSEQFF. The chain employs TRBV28 and TRBJ2-1; no definite D call. V lost 1 base and J lost 9, with 7 bases in between. The CDR3 consists of 12 residues. Germline loops: CDR1 MDHEN, CDR2 SYDVKM. Looking up the rest from reference TRBV28 and TRBJ2-1 gives the full variable domain: DVKVTQSSRYLVKRTGEKVFLECVQDMDHENMFWYRQDPGLGLRLIYFSYDVKMKEKGDIPEGYSVSREKKERFSLILESASTNQTSMYLCASSLSWSEQFFGPGTRLTVL.

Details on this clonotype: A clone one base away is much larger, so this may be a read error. CDR3 region: CASSYDWGSEAKNIQFF. The DNA for the CDR3 is TGTGCCAGCAGTTACGATTGGGGGTCGGAAGCCAAAAACATTCAGTTCTTC. The rearrangement links TRBV6-6 to TRBJ2-4; D could derive from TRBD1 or TRBD2 (5 bases each). The end of the DNA aligns better with TRBJ2-1, so the J call may be wrong. The CDR3 totals 17 residues. Germline lookup yields CDR1 MNHNY and CDR2 SVGAGI (reference sequence).

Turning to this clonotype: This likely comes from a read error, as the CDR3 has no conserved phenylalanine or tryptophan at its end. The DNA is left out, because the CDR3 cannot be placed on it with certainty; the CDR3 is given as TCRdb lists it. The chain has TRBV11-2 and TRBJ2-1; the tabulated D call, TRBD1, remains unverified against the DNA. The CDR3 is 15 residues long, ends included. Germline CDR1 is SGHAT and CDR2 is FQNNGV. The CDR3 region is CASSFNRGKGNEGFY.

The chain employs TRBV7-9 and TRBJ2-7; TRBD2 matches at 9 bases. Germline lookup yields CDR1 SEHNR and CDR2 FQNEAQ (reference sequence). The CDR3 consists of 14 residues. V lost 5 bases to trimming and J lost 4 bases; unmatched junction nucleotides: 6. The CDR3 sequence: CASSPQAGGYEQYF. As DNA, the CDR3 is TGTGCCAGCAGCCCCCAAGCGGGAGGATACGAGCAGTACTTC.

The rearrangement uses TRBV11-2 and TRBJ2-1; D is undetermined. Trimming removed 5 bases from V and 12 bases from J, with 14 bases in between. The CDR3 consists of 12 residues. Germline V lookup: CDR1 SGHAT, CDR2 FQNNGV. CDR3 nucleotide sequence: TGTGCCAGCAGCAATCGTAAAGATGGGCAGTTCTTC. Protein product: CASSNRKDGQFF. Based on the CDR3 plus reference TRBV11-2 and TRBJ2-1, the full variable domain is EAGVAQSPRYKIIEKRQSVAFWCNPISGHATLYWYQQILGQGPKLLIQFQNNGVVDDSQLPKDRFSAERLKGVDSTLKIQPAKLEDSAVYLCASSNRKDGQFFGPGTRLTVL.